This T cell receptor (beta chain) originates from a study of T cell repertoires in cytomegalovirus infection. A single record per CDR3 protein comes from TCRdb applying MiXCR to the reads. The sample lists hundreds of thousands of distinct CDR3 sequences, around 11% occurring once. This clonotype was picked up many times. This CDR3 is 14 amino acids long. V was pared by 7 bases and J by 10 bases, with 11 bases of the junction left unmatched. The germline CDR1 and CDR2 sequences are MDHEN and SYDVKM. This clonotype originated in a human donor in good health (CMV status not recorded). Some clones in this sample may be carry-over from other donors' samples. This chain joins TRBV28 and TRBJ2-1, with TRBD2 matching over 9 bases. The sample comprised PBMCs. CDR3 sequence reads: CASNLLAGRGEQFF. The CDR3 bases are TGTGCCAGCAACCTTCTAGCGGGACGGGGGGAGCAGTTCTTC.